This entry lists 9 T cell receptor beta chains sequenced from one sample in a study of cytomegalovirus exposure and HLA in healthy donors. Researchers ran the PCR with 60 Vbeta and 13 Jbeta primers. Measured with immunoSEQ multiplex PCR; TCRdb has only the in-frame clones, and not every one. In total, the table holds tens of thousands of clones. The sequenced material came from PBMCs. The source is a middle-aged woman in good health and CMV-seropositive.

This CDR3 reads CASSTLEGGDNEQFF. DNA for the CDR3: TGTGCCAGCAGCACCCTTGAGGGAGGGGACAATGAGCAGTTCTTC. The rearrangement links TRBV6-5 to TRBJ2-1, with 7 bases fitting TRBD2. Unmatched junction bases numbered 10, after V lost 6 bases and J lost 5 bases. Germline assignment: CDR1 MNHEY and CDR2 SVGAGI. The CDR3 is 15 residues long.

The chain is built from TRBV29-1 and TRBJ1-1; no clear D. Germline CDR1 reads SQVTM; CDR2 reads ANQGSEA. Trimming pared 3 bases from V and 11 bases from J, leaving 16 bases between. The CDR3 covers 12 residues. The CDR3: CSVEFNVPRAFF. DNA of the CDR3: TGCAGCGTTGAGTTCAACGTCCCCCGGGCTTTCTTT.

V usage is TRBV19 and J usage is TRBJ1-2; TRBD1 agrees at 8 bases. Losses at the gene ends were 6 bases for V and 4 bases for J; bases not matched to a gene: 4. The germline V gene encodes CDR1 LNHDA and CDR2 SQIVND (reference sequence). This CDR3 region has 13 residues. CDR3 sequence: CASRRGQVYGYTF. As DNA, the CDR3 is TGTGCCAGTAGAAGGGGACAGGTCTATGGCTACACCTTC.

The chain employs TRBV9 and TRBJ1-3; D possibly corresponds to TRBD1 (5 bases). The CDR3 has 15 amino acids. V was pared by 2 bases and J by 0 bases, with 9 bases between. Germline V lookup: CDR1 SGDLS, CDR2 YYNGEE. The CDR3 loop reads CASSVGHNSGNTIYF. The CDR3, as DNA: TGTGCCAGCAGCGTTGGACACAACTCTGGAAACACCATATATTTT.

This chain links TRBV7-9 with TRBJ2-1, with D possibly matching TRBD2 (6 bases). Trimming left V 7 bases short and J 5 bases short, with 12 bases between. Germline-derived CDR1 and CDR2 are SEHNR and FQNEAQ (reference sequence). This CDR3 has 13 amino acids. CDR3 loop: CASTRDLDNEQFF. In nucleotides, the CDR3 is TGTGCCAGCACCAGGGACTTAGACAATGAGCAGTTCTTC.

For this clone: A junction end diverges from the germline sequence, so it may reflect a read error. V is TRBV9 and J is TRBJ2-1; 7 bases map to TRBD2. Germline values: CDR1 SGDLS, CDR2 YYNGEE. The CDR3 is 16 residues long. Written as DNA, the CDR3 is TGTGCCAGCAGCACCCTCGGCGGGAGCTCCGACAATGAGCAGTTCTTC. Protein sequence: CASSTLGGSSDNEQFF.

The rearrangement joins TRBV7-9 to TRBJ2-7; 11 bases are shared with TRBD2. CDR3 length: 14 amino acids. Per germline, CDR1 SEHNR and CDR2 FQNEAQ (reference sequence). Trimming removed 3 bases from V and 4 bases from J; junction bases left unmatched: 2. This CDR3 reads CASSFSGRAYEQYF. CDR3 DNA: TGTGCCAGCAGCTTTAGCGGGAGGGCGTACGAGCAGTACTTC.

This chain uses TRBV27 with TRBJ2-7; D is uncertain. CDR1 and CDR2 from the germline V gene are MNHEY and SMNVEV (reference sequence). Between the trimmed V and J ends, which lost 2 bases and 2 bases, there was a span of 10 bases. The CDR3 consists of 14 residues. The CDR3 protein is CASSLNSPTYEQYF. For the CDR3, the DNA is TGTGCCAGCAGTTTAAACAGTCCTACCTACGAGCAGTACTTC.

The gene calls are TRBV4-1 and TRBJ2-1; possible D gene TRBD1, 6 bases. Trimming left V 1 base short and J 5 bases short, with 18 bases between. The V gene's germline CDR1 is MGHRA and CDR2 YSYEKL. The length of the CDR3 is 17 residues. CDR3 sequence reads: CASSQVQRTVSDNEQFF. DNA of the CDR3: TGCGCCAGCAGCCAAGTCCAGCGGACAGTATCTGACAATGAGCAGTTCTTC.